These 7 T cell receptor beta chains came from one sample sequenced in a study of T-cell reconstitution after alpha-beta-depleted transplantation in children. A library of TCRbeta sequences, prepared with unique molecular identifiers, was generated. TCRdb passed the PCR reads through MiXCR, listing each CDR3 protein once. This table holds hundreds of thousands of distinct CDR3 sequences, around 17% found once. The sequencing used PBMCs from the stem cell graft donor, collected from the stem cell graft. These receptors were obtained from a human donor who donated a stem cell graft to a child with acute myeloid leukemia.

The chain joins TRBV12-3 or TRBV12-4 to TRBJ2-3, with a weak D call TRBD1 (5 bases). V was trimmed by 3 bases and J by 0 bases, leaving 16 bases between them. The CDR3 runs 17 residues. This chain's CDR3 is CASSFPMDMTSTDTQYF. The DNA for the CDR3 is TGTGCCAGCAGTTTCCCAATGGACATGACTAGCACAGATACGCAGTATTTT.

CDR3 in amino acids: CATSRESGIAYEQYF. The CDR3 region has the DNA TGTGCCACCAGCAGAGAAAGCGGGATCGCCTACGAGCAGTACTTC. The V gene is TRBV15, the J gene TRBJ2-7; 7 bases are shared with TRBD2. Germline V gene sequence: CDR1 LNHNV, CDR2 YYDKDF (reference sequence). The length of the CDR3 is 15 residues. Losses at the gene ends were 0 bases for V and 2 bases for J; bases not matched to a gene: 4.

With respect to this clonotype: With a much larger clone just one base away, this may be a read error. The chain has TRBV20-1 and TRBJ2-7; maybe TRBD1 (6 bases). The CDR3 has 13 residues. The V end lost 8 bases, the J end lost 1 base, and 15 bases lay between the germline ends. Germline V lookup: CDR1 DFQATT, CDR2 SNEGSKA (reference sequence). The CDR3 sequence: CSLPGHASYEQYF. DNA of the CDR3: TGCAGTCTTCCGGGACATGCGTCCTACGAGCAGTACTTC.

Ten or more counts support this clonotype. The chain joins TRBV7-2 to TRBJ2-5, with 7 bases identical to TRBD2. Trimming at V came to 4 bases and at J to 5 bases, leaving 7 bases not matched to a gene. In germline, CDR1 is SGHTA, CDR2 FQGNSA. This CDR3 has 14 amino acids. The CDR3 nucleotides read TGTGCCAGCAGCTGGGCTAGCGGAGGGGAGACCCAGTACTTC. It specifies CASSWASGGETQYF.

This clonotype was seen at least ten times. The V gene is TRBV12-3 or TRBV12-4, the J gene TRBJ1-2; the D is unclear. Trimming stripped 5 bases from V and 5 bases from J, with 9 bases between. The CDR3 has 12 residues. The CDR3 region has the DNA TGTGCCAGCAGTAAGCCTTCGTATGGCTACACCTTC. Protein product: CASSKPSYGYTF.

This clonotype was counted at least ten times. This chain uses TRBV15 with TRBJ2-5; no definite D call. The germline V and J ends were trimmed by 0 bases and 2 bases, with 4 bases remaining between them. Germline CDR1 and CDR2: LNHNV and YYDKDF (reference sequence). The CDR3 is 13 amino acids. CDR3 coding DNA: TGTGCCACCAGCAGAGATTTGCAAGAGACCCAGTACTTC. This sequence encodes CATSRDLQETQYF.

This clonotype has ten or more counts. This chain links TRBV29-1 with TRBJ2-2; 7 bases fit TRBD1. The junction had 5 bases not matched to a gene; V was cut back by 6 bases and J by 4 bases. The CDR3 is 13 residues long. CDR1 is SQVTM, CDR2 ANQGSEA, per germline. The CDR3 DNA reads TGCAGCGTAAGCTCAGGGGGCACCGGGGAGCTGTTTTTT. Protein: CSVSSGGTGELFF.